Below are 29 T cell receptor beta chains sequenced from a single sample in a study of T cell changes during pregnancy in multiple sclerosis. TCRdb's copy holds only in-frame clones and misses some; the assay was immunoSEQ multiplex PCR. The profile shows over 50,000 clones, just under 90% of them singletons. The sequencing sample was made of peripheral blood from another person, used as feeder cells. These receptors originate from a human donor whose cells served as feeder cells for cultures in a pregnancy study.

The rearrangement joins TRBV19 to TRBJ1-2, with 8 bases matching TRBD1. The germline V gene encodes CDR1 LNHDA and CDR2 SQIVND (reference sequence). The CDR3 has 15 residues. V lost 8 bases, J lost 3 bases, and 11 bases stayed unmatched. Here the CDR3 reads CASLPRTGPYYGYTF. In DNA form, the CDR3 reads TGTGCCAGTCTACCCCGGACAGGGCCCTACTATGGCTACACCTTC. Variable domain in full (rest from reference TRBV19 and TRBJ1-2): DGGITQSPKYLFRKEGQNVTLSCEQNLNHDAMYWYRQDPGQGLRLIYYSQIVNDFQKGDIAEGYSVSREKKESFPLTVTSAQKNPTAFYLCASLPRTGPYYGYTFGSGTRLTVV.

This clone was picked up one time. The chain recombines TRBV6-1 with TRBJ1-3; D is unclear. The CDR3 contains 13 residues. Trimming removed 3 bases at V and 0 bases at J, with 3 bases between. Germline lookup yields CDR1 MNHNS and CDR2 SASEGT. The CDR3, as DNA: TGTGCCAGCAGTGAGCTCTCTGGAAACACCATATATTTT. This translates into CASSELSGNTIYF.

Here the CDR3 reads CASSLGRGQGSNQPQHF. The CDR3 DNA reads as TGTGCCAGCAGCTTAGGTAGGGGACAGGGTAGCAATCAGCCCCAGCATTTT. The V gene is TRBV7-2, the J gene TRBJ1-5, with 9 nucleotides matching TRBD1. This CDR3 has 17 residues. CDR1 is SGHTA, CDR2 FQGNSA, per germline. V trimming: 1 base; J trimming: 0 bases; junction bases outside the gene matches: 4.

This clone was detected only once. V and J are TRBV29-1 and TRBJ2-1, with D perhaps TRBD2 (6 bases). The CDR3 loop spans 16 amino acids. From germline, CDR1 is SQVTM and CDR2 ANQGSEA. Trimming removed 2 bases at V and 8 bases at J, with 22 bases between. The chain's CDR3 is CSVEMRLGPLLDEQFF. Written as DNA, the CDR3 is TGCAGCGTTGAAATGAGACTAGGGCCTTTGTTGGATGAGCAGTTCTTC.

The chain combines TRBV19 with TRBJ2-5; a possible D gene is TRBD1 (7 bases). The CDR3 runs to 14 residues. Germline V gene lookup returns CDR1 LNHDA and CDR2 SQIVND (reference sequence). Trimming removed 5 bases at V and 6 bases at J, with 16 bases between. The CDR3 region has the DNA TGTGCCAGTAGTGTTCAACAGGGGAGGAAGACCCAGTACTTC. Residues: CASSVQQGRKTQYF.

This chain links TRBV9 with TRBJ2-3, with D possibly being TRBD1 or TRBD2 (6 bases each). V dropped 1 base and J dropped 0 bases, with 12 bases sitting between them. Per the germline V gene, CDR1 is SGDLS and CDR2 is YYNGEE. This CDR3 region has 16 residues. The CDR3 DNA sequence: TGTGCCAGCAGCGTATACGGGGGCTCTAGCACAGATACGCAGTATTTT. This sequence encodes CASSVYGGSSTDTQYF.

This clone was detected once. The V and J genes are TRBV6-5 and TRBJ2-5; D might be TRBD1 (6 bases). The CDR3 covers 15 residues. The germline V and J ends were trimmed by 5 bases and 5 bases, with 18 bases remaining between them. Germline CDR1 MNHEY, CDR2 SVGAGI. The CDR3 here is CASSTFPGARETQYF. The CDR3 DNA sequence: TGTGCCAGCAGTACATTTCCAGGGGCGAGGGAGACCCAGTACTTC.

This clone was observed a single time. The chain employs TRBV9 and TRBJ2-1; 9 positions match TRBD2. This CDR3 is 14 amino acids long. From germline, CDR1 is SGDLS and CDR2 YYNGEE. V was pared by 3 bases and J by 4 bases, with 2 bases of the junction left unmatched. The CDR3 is CASSGTSDYNEQFF. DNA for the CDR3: TGTGCCAGCAGCGGGACTAGCGATTACAATGAGCAGTTCTTC.

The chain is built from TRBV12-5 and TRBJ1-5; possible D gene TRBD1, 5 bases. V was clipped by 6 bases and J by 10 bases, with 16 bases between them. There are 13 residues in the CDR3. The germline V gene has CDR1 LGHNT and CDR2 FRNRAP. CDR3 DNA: TGTGCTAGTGGGGGGGAGGGTTTCGCCCCCCAGCATTTT. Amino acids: CASGGEGFAPQHF.

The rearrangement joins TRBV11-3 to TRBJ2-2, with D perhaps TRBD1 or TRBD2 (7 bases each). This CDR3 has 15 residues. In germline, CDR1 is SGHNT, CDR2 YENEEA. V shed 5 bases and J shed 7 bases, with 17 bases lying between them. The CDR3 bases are TGTGCCAGCAGCCGTGGGGAGGGGGCAGTCGGGGAGCTGTTTTTT. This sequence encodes CASSRGEGAVGELFF.

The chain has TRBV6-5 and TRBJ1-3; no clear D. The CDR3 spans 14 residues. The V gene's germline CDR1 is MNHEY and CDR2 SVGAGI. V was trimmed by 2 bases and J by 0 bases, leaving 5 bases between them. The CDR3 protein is CASSYKPSGNTIYF. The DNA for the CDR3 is TGTGCCAGCAGTTACAAACCCTCTGGAAACACCATATATTTT.

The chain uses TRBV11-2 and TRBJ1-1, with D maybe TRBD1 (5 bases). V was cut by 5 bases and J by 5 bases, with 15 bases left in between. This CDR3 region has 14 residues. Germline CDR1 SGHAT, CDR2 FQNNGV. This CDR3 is CASSPNGGGTEAFF. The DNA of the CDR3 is TGTGCCAGCAGCCCAAACGGTGGGGGGACTGAAGCTTTCTTT.

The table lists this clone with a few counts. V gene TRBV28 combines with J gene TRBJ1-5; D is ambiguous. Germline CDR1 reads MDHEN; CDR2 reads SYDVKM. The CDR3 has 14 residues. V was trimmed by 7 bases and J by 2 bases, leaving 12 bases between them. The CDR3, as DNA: TGTGCCAGCATACTGCAGGCAGGCAATCAGCCCCAGCATTTT. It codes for CASILQAGNQPQHF.

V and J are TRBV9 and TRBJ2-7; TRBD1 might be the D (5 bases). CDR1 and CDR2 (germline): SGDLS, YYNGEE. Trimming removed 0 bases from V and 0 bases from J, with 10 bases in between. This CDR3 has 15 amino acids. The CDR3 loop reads CASSVGQSSSYEQYF. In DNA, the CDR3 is TGTGCCAGCAGCGTAGGACAGTCGAGCTCCTACGAGCAGTACTTC.

The CDR3 nucleotides are TGTGCCAGCTCCCCCACCCTAATAGCGAGGGGTCAGCCCCAGCATTTT. Protein sequence: CASSPTLIARGQPQHF. V and J are TRBV18 and TRBJ1-5, with D maybe TRBD1 (5 bases). Germline CDR1 KGHSH, CDR2 LQKENI. Deletions cut 6 bases from V and 6 bases from J, with 21 bases between. This CDR3 comprises 16 residues.

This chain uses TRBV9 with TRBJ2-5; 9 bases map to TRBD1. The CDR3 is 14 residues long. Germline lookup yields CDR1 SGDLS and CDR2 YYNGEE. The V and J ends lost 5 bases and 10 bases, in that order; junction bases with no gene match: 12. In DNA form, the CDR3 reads TGTGCCAGCAGTGGGGACAGGGAACCACGGGACCAGTACTTC. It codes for CASSGDREPRDQYF.

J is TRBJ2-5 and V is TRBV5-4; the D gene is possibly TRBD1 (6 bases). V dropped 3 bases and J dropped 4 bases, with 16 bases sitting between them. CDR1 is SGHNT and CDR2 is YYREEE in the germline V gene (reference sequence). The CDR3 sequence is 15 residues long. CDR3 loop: CASSSTQGAGETQYF. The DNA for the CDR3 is TGTGCCAGCAGCTCTACACAGGGCGCGGGAGAGACCCAGTACTTC.

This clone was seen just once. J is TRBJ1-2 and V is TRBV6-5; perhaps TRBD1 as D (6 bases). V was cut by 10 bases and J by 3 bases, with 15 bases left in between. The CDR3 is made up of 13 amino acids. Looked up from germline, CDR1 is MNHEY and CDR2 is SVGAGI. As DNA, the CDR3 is TGTGCCACCTGTGACAGGTATTACTATGGCTACACCTTC. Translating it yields CATCDRYYYGYTF.

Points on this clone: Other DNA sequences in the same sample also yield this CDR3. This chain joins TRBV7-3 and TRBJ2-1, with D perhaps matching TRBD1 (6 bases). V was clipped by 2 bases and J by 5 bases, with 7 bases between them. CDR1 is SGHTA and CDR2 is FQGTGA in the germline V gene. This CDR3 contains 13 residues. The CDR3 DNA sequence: TGTGCCAGCAGCTTAGGACAGAACAATGAGCAGTTCTTC. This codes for CASSLGQNNEQFF. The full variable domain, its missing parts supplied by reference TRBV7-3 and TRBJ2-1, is GAGVSQTPSNKVTEKGKYVELRCDPISGHTALYWYRQSLGQGPEFLIYFQGTGAADDSGLPNDRFFAVRPEGSVSTLKIQRTERGDSAVYLCASSLGQNNEQFFGPGTRLTVL.

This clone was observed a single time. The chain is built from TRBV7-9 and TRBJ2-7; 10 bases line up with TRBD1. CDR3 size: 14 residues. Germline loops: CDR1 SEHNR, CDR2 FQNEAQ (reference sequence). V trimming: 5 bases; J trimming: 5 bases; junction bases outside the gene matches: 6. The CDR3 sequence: CASSLAGTGDEQYF. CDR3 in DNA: TGTGCCAGCAGCCTTGCCGGGACAGGGGACGAGCAGTACTTC.

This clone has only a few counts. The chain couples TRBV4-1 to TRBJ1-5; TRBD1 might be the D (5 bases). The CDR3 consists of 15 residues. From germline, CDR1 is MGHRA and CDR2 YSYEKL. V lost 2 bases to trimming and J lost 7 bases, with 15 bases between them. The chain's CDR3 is CASSQTGAVTQPQHF. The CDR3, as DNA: TGCGCCAGCAGCCAAACCGGGGCAGTCACCCAGCCCCAGCATTTT.

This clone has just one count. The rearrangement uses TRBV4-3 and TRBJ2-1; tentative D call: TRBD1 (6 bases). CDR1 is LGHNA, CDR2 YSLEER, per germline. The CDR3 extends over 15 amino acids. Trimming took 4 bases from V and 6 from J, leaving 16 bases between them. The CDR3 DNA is TGCGCCAGCAGCCCCAGGGGCTGGTTGATCAATGAGCAGTTCTTC. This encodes CASSPRGWLINEQFF.

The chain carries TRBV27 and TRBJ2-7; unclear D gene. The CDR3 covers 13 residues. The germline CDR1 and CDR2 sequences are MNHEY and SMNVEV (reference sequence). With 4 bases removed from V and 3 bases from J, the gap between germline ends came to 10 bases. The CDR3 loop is CASSWSLDYEQYF. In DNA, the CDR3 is TGTGCCAGCAGTTGGTCACTGGACTACGAGCAGTACTTC.

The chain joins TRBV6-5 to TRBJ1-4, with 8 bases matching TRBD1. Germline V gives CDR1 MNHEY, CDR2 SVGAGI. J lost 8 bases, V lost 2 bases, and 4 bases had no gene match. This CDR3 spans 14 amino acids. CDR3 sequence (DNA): TGTGCCAGCAGTTACGACAGGGGAACCGAAAAACTGTTTTTT. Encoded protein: CASSYDRGTEKLFF.

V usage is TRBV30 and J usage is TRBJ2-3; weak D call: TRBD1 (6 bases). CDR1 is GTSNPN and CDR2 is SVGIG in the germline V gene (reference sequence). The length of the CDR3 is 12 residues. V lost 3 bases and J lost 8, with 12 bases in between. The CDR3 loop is CAWRGASGTQYF. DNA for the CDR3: TGTGCCTGGAGGGGGGCCTCGGGTACGCAGTATTTT.

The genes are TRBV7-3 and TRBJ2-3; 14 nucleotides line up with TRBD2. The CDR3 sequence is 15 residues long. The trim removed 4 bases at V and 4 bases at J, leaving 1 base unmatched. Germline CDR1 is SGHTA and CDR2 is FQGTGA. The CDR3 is CASSSGLAGADTQYF. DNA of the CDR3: TGTGCCAGCAGCTCGGGACTAGCGGGGGCAGATACGCAGTATTTT.

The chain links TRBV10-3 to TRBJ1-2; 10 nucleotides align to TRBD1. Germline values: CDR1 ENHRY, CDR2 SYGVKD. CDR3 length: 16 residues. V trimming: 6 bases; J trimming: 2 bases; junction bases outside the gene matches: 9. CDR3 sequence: CAIRGGTGDLNYGYTF. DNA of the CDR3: TGTGCCATCAGAGGAGGGACAGGGGACCTCAACTATGGCTACACCTTC.

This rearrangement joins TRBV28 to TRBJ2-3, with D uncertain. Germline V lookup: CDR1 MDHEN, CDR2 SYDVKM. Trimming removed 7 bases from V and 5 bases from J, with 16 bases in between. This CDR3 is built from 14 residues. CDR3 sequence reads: CASKNSPALDTQYF. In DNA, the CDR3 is TGTGCCAGCAAGAATTCGCCAGCTTTAGATACGCAGTATTTT.

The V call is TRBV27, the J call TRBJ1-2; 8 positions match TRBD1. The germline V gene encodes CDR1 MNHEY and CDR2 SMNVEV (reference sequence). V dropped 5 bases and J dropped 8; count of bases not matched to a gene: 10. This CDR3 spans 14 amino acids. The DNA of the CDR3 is TGTGCCAGCAGTCCCGCCGACAGGGGACGAGGCTACACCTTC. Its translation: CASSPADRGRGYTF.